This paragraph reports one TCR beta chain. Its matching antigen is unknown. This record belongs to a study of CD8 T cells in Susac syndrome. Reverse transcription used about 0.45 to 1 ug RNA and random hexamers. By means of immunoSEQ multiplex PCR, TCR beta CDR3 spanning 54 Vbeta and 13 Jbeta underwent amplification. A single record per CDR3 protein comes from TCRdb applying MiXCR to the immunoSEQ multiplex PCR reads. The data hold hundreds of thousands of distinct CDR3 sequences, with over 85% observed a single time. The patients who served as multiple sclerosis controls were treatment-naive and had stable or active relapsing-remitting disease that fulfilled the revised McDonald criteria. TEMRA cells were enriched by FACS, and CD4+ and CD8+ T cells were negatively isolated. This CDR3 spans 18 amino acids. The trim removed 4 bases at V and 5 bases at J, leaving 12 bases unmatched. The germline V gene has CDR1 MGHRA and CDR2 YSYEKL.

The study, taken as a whole, reports: As the study acknowledged, the number of individuals in its TCR sequencing and HLA analysis was relatively small.

The TCR sequence derives from a human donor with multiple sclerosis. Input material: CD4+ T cells from PBMCs. The J gene is TRBJ2-3, the V gene TRBV4-1; 13 bases fit TRBD2. CDR3 in DNA: TGCGCCAGCAGCCCCCGGGGGACTAGCGGGGTCAGGGGAGATACGCAGTATTTT. It is translated as CASSPRGTSGVRGDTQYF.